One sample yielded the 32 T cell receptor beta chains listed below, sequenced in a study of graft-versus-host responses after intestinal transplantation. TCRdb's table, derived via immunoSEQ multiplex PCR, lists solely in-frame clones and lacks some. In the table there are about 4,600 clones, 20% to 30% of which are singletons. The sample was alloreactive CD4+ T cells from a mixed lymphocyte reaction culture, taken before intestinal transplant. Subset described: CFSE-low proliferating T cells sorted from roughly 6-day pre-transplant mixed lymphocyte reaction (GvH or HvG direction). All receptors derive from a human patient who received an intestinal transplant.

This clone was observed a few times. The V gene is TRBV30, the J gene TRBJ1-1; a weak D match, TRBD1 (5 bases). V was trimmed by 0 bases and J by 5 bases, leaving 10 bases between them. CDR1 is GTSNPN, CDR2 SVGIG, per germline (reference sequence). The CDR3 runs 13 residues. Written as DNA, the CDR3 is TGTGCCTGGAGTGTTTATTGGGGGACTGAAGCTTTCTTT. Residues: CAWSVYWGTEAFF.

Written as DNA, the CDR3 is TGTGCCAGCAGCCGACAGGGGGCGCGGGAGACCCAGTACTTC. This encodes CASSRQGARETQYF. The V gene is TRBV6-1, the J gene TRBJ2-5, with 10 bases fitting TRBD1. V lost 6 bases to trimming and J lost 5 bases; unmatched junction nucleotides: 6. The CDR3 runs 14 residues. From germline, CDR1 is MNHNS and CDR2 SASEGT.

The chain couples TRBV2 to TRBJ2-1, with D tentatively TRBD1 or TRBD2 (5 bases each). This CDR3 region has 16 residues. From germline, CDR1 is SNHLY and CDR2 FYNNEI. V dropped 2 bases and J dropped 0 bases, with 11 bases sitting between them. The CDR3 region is CASSERGVSSYNEQFF. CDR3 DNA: TGTGCCAGCAGTGAAAGGGGAGTGAGCTCCTACAATGAGCAGTTCTTC. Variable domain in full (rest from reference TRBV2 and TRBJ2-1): EPEVTQTPSHQVTQMGQEVILRCVPISNHLYFYWYRQILGQKVEFLVSFYNNEISEKSEIFDDQFSVERPDGSNFTLKIRSTKLEDSAMYFCASSERGVSSYNEQFFGPGTRLTVL.

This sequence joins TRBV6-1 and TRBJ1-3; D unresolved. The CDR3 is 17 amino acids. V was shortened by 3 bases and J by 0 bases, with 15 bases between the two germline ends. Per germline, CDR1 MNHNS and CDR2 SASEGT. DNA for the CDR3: TGTGCCAGCAGTGAGTGGATGCGGCCGCTCTCTGGAAACACCATATATTTT. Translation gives CASSEWMRPLSGNTIYF.

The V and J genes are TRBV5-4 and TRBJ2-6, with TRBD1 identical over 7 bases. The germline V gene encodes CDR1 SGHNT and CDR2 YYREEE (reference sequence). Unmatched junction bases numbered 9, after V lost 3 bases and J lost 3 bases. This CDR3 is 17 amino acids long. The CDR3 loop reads CASSSSLQGNGANVLTF. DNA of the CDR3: TGTGCCAGCAGCTCATCTTTACAGGGGAATGGGGCCAACGTCCTGACTTTC.

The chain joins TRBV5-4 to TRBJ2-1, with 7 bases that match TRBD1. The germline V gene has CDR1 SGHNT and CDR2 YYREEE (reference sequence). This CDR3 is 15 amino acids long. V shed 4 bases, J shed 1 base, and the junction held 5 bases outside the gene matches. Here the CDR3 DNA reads TGTGCCAGCAGCAAAGGGGGACAGTCCTACAATGAGCAGTTCTTC. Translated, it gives CASSKGGQSYNEQFF.

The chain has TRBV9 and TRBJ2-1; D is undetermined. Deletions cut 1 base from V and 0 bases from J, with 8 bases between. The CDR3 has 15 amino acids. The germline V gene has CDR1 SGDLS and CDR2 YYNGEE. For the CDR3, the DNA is TGTGCCAGCAGCGTAAAACCGTCCTCCTACAATGAGCAGTTCTTC. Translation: CASSVKPSSYNEQFF.

CDR3 DNA: TGTGCCAGCTCCCCCCCAGGGATTAACTACGAGCAGTACTTC. It codes for CASSPPGINYEQYF. This rearrangement joins TRBV6-5 to TRBJ2-5, with D possibly being TRBD1 (5 bases). The J call may be incorrect, as the DNA end agrees better with TRBJ2-7. Germline V gene lookup returns CDR1 MNHEY and CDR2 SVGAGI. The CDR3 extends over 14 amino acids.

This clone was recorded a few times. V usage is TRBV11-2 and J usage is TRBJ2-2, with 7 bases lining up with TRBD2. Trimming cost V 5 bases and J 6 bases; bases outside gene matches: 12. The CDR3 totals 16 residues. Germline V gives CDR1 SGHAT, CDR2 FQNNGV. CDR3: CASSNWRGSGSGELFF. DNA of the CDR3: TGTGCCAGCAGCAACTGGCGCGGGAGTGGGTCCGGGGAGCTGTTTTTT.

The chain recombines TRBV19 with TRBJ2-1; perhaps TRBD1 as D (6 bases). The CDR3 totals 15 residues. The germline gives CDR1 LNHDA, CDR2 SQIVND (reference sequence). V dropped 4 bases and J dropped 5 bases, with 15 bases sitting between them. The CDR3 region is CASSTDRRRNNEQFF. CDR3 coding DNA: TGTGCCAGTAGTACCGACAGGCGGCGGAACAATGAGCAGTTCTTC.

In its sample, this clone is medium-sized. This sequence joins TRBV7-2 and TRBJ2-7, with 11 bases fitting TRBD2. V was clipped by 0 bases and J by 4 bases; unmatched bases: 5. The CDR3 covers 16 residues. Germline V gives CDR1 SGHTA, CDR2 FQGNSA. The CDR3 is CASSLALASGRYEQYF. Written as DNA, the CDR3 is TGTGCCAGCAGCTTAGCGCTGGCTAGCGGGAGGTACGAGCAGTACTTC.

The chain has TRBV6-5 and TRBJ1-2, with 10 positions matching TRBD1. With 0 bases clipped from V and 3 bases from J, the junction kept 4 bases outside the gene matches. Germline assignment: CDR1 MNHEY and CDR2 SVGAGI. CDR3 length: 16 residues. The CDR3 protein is CASSYSGTGAYYGYTF. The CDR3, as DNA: TGTGCCAGCAGTTACTCAGGGACAGGGGCCTACTATGGCTACACCTTC.

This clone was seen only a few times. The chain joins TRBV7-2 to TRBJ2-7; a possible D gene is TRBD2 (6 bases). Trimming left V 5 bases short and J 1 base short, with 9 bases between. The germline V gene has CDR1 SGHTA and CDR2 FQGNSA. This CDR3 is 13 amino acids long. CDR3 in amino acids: CASSQGLSYEQYF. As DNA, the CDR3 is TGTGCCAGCAGCCAGGGACTTTCCTACGAGCAGTACTTC.

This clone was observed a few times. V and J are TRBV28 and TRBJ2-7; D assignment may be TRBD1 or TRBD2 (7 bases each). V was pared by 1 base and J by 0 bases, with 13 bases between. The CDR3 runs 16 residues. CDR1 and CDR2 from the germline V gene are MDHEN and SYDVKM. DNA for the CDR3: TGTGCCAGCAGTTTATTGGCAGGGGGGGGCTCCTACGAGCAGTACTTC. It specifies CASSLLAGGGSYEQYF.

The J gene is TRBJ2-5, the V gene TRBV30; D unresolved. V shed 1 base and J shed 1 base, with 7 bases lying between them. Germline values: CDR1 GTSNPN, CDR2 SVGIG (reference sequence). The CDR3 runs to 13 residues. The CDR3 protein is CAWSARLQETQYF. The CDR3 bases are TGTGCCTGGAGTGCCCGCCTCCAAGAGACCCAGTACTTC.

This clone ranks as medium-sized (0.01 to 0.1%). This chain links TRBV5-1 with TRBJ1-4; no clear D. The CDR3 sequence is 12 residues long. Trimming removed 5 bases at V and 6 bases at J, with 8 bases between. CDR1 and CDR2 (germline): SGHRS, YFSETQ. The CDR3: CASSPNDEKLFF. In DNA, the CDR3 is TGCGCCAGCAGTCCCAATGATGAAAAACTGTTTTTT.

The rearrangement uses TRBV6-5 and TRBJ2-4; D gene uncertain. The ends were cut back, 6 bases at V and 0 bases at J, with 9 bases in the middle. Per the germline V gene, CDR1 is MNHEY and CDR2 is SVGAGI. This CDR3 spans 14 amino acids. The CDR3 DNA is TGTGCCAGCAGGGACGAACTAGCCAAAAACATTCAGTACTTC. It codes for CASRDELAKNIQYF.

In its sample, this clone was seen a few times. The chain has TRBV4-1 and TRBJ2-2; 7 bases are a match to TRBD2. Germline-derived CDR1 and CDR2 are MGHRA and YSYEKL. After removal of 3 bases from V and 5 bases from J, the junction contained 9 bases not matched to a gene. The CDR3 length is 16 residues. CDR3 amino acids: CASSHLRGERTGELFF. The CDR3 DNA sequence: TGCGCCAGCAGCCACTTACGGGGGGAGAGGACCGGGGAGCTGTTTTTT.

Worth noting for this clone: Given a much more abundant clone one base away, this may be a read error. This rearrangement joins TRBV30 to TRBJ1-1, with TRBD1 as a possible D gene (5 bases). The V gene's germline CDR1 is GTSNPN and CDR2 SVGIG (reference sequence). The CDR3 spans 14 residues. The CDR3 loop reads CAWSVEQVGTESFF. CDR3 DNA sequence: TGTGCCTGGAGTGTGGAACAGGTAGGCACTGAATCTTTCTTT.

Here the CDR3 reads CASRLGTGELFF. The DNA of the CDR3 is TGTGCCAGTAGACTAGGCACCGGGGAGCTGTTTTTT. The V gene is TRBV19, the J gene TRBJ2-2, with a possible D match to TRBD2 (5 bases). Germline V gene sequence: CDR1 LNHDA, CDR2 SQIVND (reference sequence). CDR3 length: 12 residues. V was clipped by 6 bases and J by 4 bases, with 6 bases between them. Complete variable domain (other parts from reference TRBV19 and TRBJ2-2): DGGITQSPKYLFRKEGQNVTLSCEQNLNHDAMYWYRQDPGQGLRLIYYSQIVNDFQKGDIAEGYSVSREKKESFPLTVTSAQKNPTAFYLCASRLGTGELFFGEGSRLTVL.

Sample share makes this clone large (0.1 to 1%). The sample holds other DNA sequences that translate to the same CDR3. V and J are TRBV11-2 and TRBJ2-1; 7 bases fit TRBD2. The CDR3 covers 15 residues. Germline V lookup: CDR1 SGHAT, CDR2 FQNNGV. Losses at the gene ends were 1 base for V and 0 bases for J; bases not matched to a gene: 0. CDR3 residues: CASSLAGGSYNEQFF. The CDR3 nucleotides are TGTGCCAGCAGCTTAGCGGGGGGCTCCTACAATGAGCAGTTCTTC. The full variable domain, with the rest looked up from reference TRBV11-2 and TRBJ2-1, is EAGVAQSPRYKIIEKRQSVAFWCNPISGHATLYWYQQILGQGPKLLIQFQNNGVVDDSQLPKDRFSAERLKGVDSTLKIQPAKLEDSAVYLCASSLAGGSYNEQFFGPGTRLTVL.

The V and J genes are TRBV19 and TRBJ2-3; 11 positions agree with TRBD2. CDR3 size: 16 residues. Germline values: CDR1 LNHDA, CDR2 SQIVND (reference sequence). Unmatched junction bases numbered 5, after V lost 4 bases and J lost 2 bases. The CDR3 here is CASSTLAGGFTDTQYF. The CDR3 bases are TGTGCCAGTAGTACCCTAGCGGGAGGCTTCACAGATACGCAGTATTTT. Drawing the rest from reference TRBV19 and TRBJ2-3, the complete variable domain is DGGITQSPKYLFRKEGQNVTLSCEQNLNHDAMYWYRQDPGQGLRLIYYSQIVNDFQKGDIAEGYSVSREKKESFPLTVTSAQKNPTAFYLCASSTLAGGFTDTQYFGPGTRLTVL.

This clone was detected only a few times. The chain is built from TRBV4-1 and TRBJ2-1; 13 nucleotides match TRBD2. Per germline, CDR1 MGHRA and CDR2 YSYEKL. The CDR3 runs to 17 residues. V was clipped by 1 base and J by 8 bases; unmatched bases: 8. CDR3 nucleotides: TGCGCCAGCAGCCAAGCGACGGGACTAGCGGGGCAGGATGAGCAGTTCTTC. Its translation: CASSQATGLAGQDEQFF.

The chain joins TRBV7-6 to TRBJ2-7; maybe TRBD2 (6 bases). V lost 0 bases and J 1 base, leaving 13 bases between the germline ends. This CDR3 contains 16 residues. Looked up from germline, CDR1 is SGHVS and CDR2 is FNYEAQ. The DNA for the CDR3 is TGTGCCAGCAGCTTAGCGGCGGGGCCCTCGTCCTACGAGCAGTACTTC. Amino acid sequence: CASSLAAGPSSYEQYF.

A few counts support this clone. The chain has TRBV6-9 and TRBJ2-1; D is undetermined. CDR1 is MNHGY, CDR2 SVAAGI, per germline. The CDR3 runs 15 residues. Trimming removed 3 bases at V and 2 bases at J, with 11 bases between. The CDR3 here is CASSYGPPPYNEQFF. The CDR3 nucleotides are TGTGCCAGCAGTTACGGGCCGCCGCCCTACAATGAGCAGTTCTTC.

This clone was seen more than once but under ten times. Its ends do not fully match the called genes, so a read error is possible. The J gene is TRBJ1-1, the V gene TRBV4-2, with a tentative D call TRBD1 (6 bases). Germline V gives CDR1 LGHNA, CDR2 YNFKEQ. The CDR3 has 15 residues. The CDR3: CAISQITGMNTEAFF. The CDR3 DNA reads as TGTGCCATCAGCCAAATCACAGGGATGAACACTGAAGCTTTCTTT.

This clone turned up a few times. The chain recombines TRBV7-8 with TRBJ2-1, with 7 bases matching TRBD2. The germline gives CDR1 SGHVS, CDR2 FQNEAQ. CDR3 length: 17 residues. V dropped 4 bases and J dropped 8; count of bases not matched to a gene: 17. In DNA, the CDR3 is TGTGCCAGCAGCTCTCTATTAAGAGGGAGGGTCCCCCATGAGCAGTTCTTC. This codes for CASSSLLRGRVPHEQFF.

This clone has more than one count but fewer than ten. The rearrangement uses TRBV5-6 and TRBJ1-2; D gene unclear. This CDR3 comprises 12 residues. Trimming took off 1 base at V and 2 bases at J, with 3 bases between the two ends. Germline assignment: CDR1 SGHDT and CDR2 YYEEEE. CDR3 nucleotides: TGTGCCAGCAGCTTGACAAACTATGGCTACACCTTC. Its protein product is CASSLTNYGYTF. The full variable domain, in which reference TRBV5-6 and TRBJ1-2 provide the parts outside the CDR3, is DAGVTQSPTHLIKTRGQQVTLRCSPKSGHDTVSWYQQALGQGPQFIFQYYEEEERQRGNFPDRFSGHQFPNYSSELNVNALLLGDSALYLCASSLTNYGYTFGSGTRLTVV.

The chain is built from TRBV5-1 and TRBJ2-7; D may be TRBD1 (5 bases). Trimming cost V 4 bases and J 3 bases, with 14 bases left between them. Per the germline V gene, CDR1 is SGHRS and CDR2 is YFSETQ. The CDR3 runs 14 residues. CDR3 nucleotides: TGCGCCAGCAGCGGCACAGGTACGATCTACGAGCAGTACTTC. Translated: CASSGTGTIYEQYF.

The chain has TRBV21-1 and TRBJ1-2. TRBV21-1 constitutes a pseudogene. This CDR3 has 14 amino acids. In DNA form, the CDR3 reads TGTGCCAGCAGCAGTTGGGTCCCGAGGGGTGGCTACACCTTC. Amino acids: CASSSWVPRGGYTF.

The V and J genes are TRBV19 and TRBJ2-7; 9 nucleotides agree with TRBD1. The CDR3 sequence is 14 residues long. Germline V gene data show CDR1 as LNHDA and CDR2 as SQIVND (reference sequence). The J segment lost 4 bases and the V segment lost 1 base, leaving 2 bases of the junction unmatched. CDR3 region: CASSIGGQGYEQYF. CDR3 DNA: TGTGCCAGTAGTATAGGAGGACAGGGGTACGAGCAGTACTTC.

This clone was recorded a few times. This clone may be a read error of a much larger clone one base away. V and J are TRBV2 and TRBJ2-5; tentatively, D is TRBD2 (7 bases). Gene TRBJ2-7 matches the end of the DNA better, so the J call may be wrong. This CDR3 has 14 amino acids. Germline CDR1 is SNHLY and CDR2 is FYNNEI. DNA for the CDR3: TGTGCCAGCAGTGTGCGGATAGGGGGGGTCGAGCAGTACTTC. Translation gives CASSVRIGGVEQYF.